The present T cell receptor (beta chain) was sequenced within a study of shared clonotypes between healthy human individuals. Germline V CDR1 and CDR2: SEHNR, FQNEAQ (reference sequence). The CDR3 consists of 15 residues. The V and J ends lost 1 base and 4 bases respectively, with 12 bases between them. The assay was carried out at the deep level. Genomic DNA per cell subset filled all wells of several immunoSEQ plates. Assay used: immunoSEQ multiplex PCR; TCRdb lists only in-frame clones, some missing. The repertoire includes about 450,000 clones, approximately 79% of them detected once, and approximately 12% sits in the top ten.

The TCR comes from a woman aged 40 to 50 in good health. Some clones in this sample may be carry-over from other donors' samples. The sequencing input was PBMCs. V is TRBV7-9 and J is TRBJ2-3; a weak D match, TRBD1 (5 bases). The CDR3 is CASSLEGFGADTQYF. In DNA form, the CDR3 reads TGTGCCAGCAGCTTAGAGGGGTTCGGAGCAGATACGCAGTATTTT. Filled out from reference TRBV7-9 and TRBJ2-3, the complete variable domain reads DTGVSQNPRHKITKRGQNVTFRCDPISEHNRLYWYRQTLGQGPEFLTYFQNEAQLEKSRLLSDRFSAERPKGSFSTLEIQRTEQGDSAMYLCASSLEGFGADTQYFGPGTRLTVL.